These T cell receptor beta chains were read from a single sample in a study of control samples from healthy donors and cancer patients. The method was immunoSEQ multiplex PCR; TCRdb's version includes in-frame clones alone and lacks a portion of them. The sample contains about 140,000 clones, 89% of which appear only once. Sequenced: blood. The receptors derive from a man aged 25-45 years in good health. Each CDR3 is given without its conserved first and last residue. For some rows the clone size is stated as once, few or many, or as a class when expanded; others skip it.

CDR3 length,J gene,clone size,V gene,CDR3 protein
12,TRBJ2-3,-,TRBV6-1,ASSEETYTDTQY
14,TRBJ2-7,-,TRBV7-9,ASSFSGGGVRDEQY
11,TRBJ1-2,-,TRBV24-1,ATSETLLDGYT
12,TRBJ2-4,-,TRBV19,ASRDRLAKNIQY
13,TRBJ2-5,-,TRBV6-5,ASSSSQGSGETQY
13,TRBJ1-3,-,TRBV4-3,ASSRRGGSGNTIY
13,TRBJ2-5,-,TRBV7-9,ASSRRLAGEETQY
13,TRBJ1-5,-,TRBV7-8,ASSLVAYSNQPQH
13,TRBJ2-3,-,TRBV15,ATSSDPLISDTQY
12,TRBJ1-5,-,TRBV7-9,ASSATQGNQPQH
15,TRBJ2-3,-,TRBV7-2,ASSPLLGERFTDTQY
12,TRBJ1-1,-,TRBV19,ASTVRTVNTEAF
13,TRBJ1-2,-,TRBV7-2,ASSLDYAGRYGYT
11,TRBJ2-1,-,TRBV10-1,ASSEWVNNEQF
15,TRBJ2-5,few,TRBV7-2,ASSLGGSGGAGETQY
14,TRBJ1-2,-,TRBV13,ASSSSGTGGDRGYT
11,TRBJ1-5,-,TRBV29-1,SVWTGLNQPQH
13,TRBJ2-2,-,TRBV2,ASRRDRTNTGELF
13,TRBJ2-7,-,TRBV7-2,ASSLGTGTIYEQY
13,TRBJ2-7,-,TRBV6-5,ASTLNRVNPYEQY
13,TRBJ2-1,-,TRBV9,ASSVGLAGDNEQF
8,TRBJ2-3,-,TRBV10-3,AISDGTQY
15,TRBJ1-6,-,TRBV18,ASSRGEYGSYNSPLH
13,TRBJ2-1,-,TRBV9,ASSVEGGSYNEQF